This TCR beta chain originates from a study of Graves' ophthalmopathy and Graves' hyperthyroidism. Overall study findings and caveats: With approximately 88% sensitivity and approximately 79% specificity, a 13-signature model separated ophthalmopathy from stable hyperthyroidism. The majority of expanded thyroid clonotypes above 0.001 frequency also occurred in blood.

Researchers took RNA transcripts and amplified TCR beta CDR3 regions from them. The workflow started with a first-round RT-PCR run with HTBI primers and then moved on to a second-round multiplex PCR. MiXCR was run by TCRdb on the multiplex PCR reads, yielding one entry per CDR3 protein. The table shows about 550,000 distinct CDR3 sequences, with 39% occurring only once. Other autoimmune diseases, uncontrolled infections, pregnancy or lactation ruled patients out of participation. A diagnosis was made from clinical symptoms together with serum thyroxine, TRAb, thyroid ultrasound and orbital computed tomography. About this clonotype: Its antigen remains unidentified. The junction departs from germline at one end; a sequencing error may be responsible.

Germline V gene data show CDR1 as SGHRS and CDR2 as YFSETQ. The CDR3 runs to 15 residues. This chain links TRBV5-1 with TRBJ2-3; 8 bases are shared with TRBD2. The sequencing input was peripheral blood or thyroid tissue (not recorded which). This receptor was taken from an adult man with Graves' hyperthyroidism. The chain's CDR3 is CASSLGGGSLDTQYF. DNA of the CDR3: TGTGCCAGCAGCTTGGGCGGGGGGTCGTTAGATACGCAGTATTTT.